The rows below give T cell receptor beta chains drawn from one sample of a study of regulatory T cells in long-lasting Graves disease. TCRdb analysed the multiplex PCR reads with MiXCR anew, one entry per CDR3 protein. The table shows roughly 450,000 distinct CDR3 sequences, with about 20% occurring only once. The sequencing used peripheral blood mononuclear cells (PBMCs), collected when the disease was refractory, from a patient treated with antithyroid drugs. The receptor set was obtained from a female donor with Graves disease. The CDR3 runs from the conserved cysteine through the conserved F or W. A D gene is named only where the DNA matches it firmly. Expanded clones get a size class; other rows say once, few or many, or leave the size out.

V gene	CDR3 length	J gene	D gene	clone size	CDR3 protein	CDR3 DNA
TRBV6-5	16	TRBJ2-7	TRBD1	many	CASSLAGGLGLYEQYF	TGTGCCAGCAGTTTAGCAGGGGGATTGGGCCTCTACGAGCAGTACTTC
TRBV7-3	16	TRBJ2-2	NA	NA	CASSRGRGLNTGELFF	TGTGCCAGCAGCCGGGGTAGAGGACTTAACACCGGGGAGCTGTTTTTT
TRBV20-1	15	TRBJ1-2	NA	many	CSAIRLSSNFYGYTF	TGCAGTGCTATACGACTAAGCAGCAACTTCTATGGCTACACCTTC
TRBV5-5	16	TRBJ1-2	TRBD1	NA	CASSPMTGIINYGYTF	TGTGCCAGCAGCCCAATGACAGGGATCATTAACTATGGCTACACCTTC
TRBV7-2	14	TRBJ2-7	NA	NA	CASSPSWGRNEQYF	TGTGCCAGCAGCCCTTCTTGGGGGCGTAACGAGCAGTACTTC
TRBV15	14	TRBJ2-2	NA	few	CATSSALNTGELFF	TGTGCCACCAGCAGTGCCTTGAACACCGGGGAGCTGTTTTTT
TRBV7-2	15	TRBJ2-5	TRBD1	NA	CASSPDRGGSETQYF	TGTGCCAGCAGCCCGGACAGGGGGGGATCTGAGACCCAGTACTTC
TRBV6-5	15	TRBJ1-5	NA	NA	CASSYDGRSNQPQHF	TGTGCCAGCAGTTACGACGGCCGTAGCAATCAGCCCCAGCATTTT
TRBV4-1	14	TRBJ2-7	TRBD1	few	CASSQGRDSYEQYF	TGCGCCAGCAGCCAGGGCAGGGACAGCTACGAGCAGTACTTC
TRBV2	12	TRBJ2-7	NA	many	CASRGPSYEQYF	TGTGCCAGCCGAGGTCCATCCTACGAGCAGTACTTC
TRBV7-7	15	TRBJ2-5	NA	NA	CASSLPQGGEGTQYF	TGTGCCAGCAGCTTACCCCAGGGGGGTGAAGGGACCCAGTACTTC
TRBV2	14	TRBJ2-7	TRBD2	many	CASSTSGRSYEQYF	TGTGCCAGCAGTACTAGCGGGCGCTCCTACGAGCAGTACTTC
TRBV19	13	TRBJ2-7	NA	NA	CASSISEFYEQYF	TGTGCCAGTAGTATAAGCGAATTCTACGAGCAGTACTTC
TRBV7-8	17	TRBJ2-7	TRBD1	many	CASSFLPGQGASYEQYF	TGTGCCAGCAGCTTTCTCCCCGGACAGGGCGCTTCCTACGAGCAGTACTTC
TRBV7-2	17	TRBJ2-7	TRBD2	few	CASSLMLAGSAAYEQYF	TGTGCCAGCAGCTTAATGCTAGCGGGATCTGCCGCCTACGAGCAGTACTTC
TRBV20-1	11	TRBJ2-5	TRBD2	few	CSAVLAGGQYF	TGCAGTGCTGTGCTAGCGGGGGGACAGTACTTC
TRBV9	14	TRBJ2-7	NA	NA	CASNPGPVPYEQYF	TGTGCCAGCAACCCAGGACCAGTCCCCTACGAGCAGTACTTC
TRBV2	14	TRBJ2-2	NA	NA	CASSYRASTGELFF	TGTGCCAGCAGTTACCGGGCCTCCACCGGGGAGCTGTTTTTT
TRBV15	16	TRBJ2-7	NA	NA	CATSSGGGGPAYEQYF	TGTGCCACCAGCAGTGGGGGAGGAGGCCCGGCCTACGAGCAGTACTTC
TRBV5-1	21	TRBJ2-6	NA	few	CASSQSGTEIDTRSGANVLTF	TGCGCCAGCAGCCAAAGCGGGACAGAGATCGACACCCGCTCTGGGGCCAACGTCCTGACTTTC
TRBV28	14	TRBJ1-1	NA	many	CASTRTGINTEAFF	TGTGCCAGCACCCGAACAGGGATAAACACTGAAGCTTTCTTT
TRBV7-9	16	TRBJ2-5	NA	NA	CASSLTGVPYGETQYF	TGTGCCAGCAGCTTAACGGGAGTACCCTATGGGGAGACCCAGTACTTC
TRBV7-8	16	TRBJ2-5	TRBD2	many	CASSLARVRGQETQYF	TGTGCCAGCAGCTTAGCTCGGGTGCGGGGGCAAGAGACCCAGTACTTC
TRBV6-1	16	TRBJ2-7	NA	few	CASSRRGTQTFYEQYF	TGTGCCAGCAGTCGACGGGGGACACAGACTTTCTACGAGCAGTACTTC
TRBV6-9	16	TRBJ2-7	TRBD1	few	CASSYSPGQGSNEQYF	TGTGCCAGCAGTTACTCCCCGGGACAGGGGAGTAACGAGCAGTACTTC
TRBV29-1	12	TRBJ2-7	NA	few	CSVKAGSYEQYF	TGCAGCGTCAAAGCGGGCTCCTACGAGCAGTACTTC
TRBV4-3	15	TRBJ2-7	NA	few	CASSQDLGGSDEQYF	TGCGCCAGCAGCCAAGACCTTGGAGGGAGTGACGAGCAGTACTTC
TRBV27	17	TRBJ2-5	NA	NA	CASRVSIMAGRGETQYF	TGTGCCAGCAGAGTATCGATTATGGCGGGCCGAGGGGAGACCCAGTACTTC
TRBV28	13	TRBJ2-7	NA	many	CASTPGEISEQYF	TGTGCCAGCACCCCGGGTGAGATTAGCGAGCAGTACTTC
TRBV11-1	15	TRBJ2-1	NA	few	CASSPVQSSYNEQFF	TGTGCCAGCAGCCCTGTGCAAAGCTCCTACAATGAGCAGTTCTTC
TRBV20-1	14	TRBJ2-2	NA	few	CSASAGPNTGELFF	TGCAGTGCTAGTGCAGGTCCTAACACCGGGGAGCTGTTTTTT
TRBV6-1	14	TRBJ2-2	NA	few	CASRDYGLSGELFF	TGTGCCAGCAGGGACTACGGACTATCCGGGGAGCTGTTTTTT
TRBV18	13	TRBJ1-5	NA	few	CASSRQGGQPQHF	TGTGCCAGCTCACGTCAGGGAGGTCAGCCCCAGCATTTT
TRBV10-3	15	TRBJ1-5	NA	few	CAISESNGDNQPQHF	TGTGCCATCAGTGAGTCGAATGGGGACAATCAGCCCCAGCATTTT
TRBV10-3	15	TRBJ2-3	TRBD2	few	CAIREAGGNTDTQYF	TGTGCCATCAGGGAGGCGGGAGGAAACACAGATACGCAGTATTTT
TRBV12-3/TRBV12-4	14	TRBJ2-5	NA	many	CASSSRQYQETQYF	TGTGCCAGCAGTTCTAGACAGTACCAAGAGACCCAGTACTTC
TRBV28	17	TRBJ2-1	NA	NA	CASSLLSFQGGHNEQFF	TGTGCCAGCAGTTTATTGAGCTTCCAGGGTGGCCACAATGAGCAGTTCTTC
TRBV29-1	14	TRBJ2-1	TRBD2	few	CSVIPGAGGNEQFF	TGCAGCGTCATCCCCGGGGCGGGAGGGAATGAGCAGTTCTTC
TRBV20-1	14	TRBJ2-7	NA	few	CSARDYGGFYEQYF	TGCAGTGCTAGGGACTATGGGGGCTTTTACGAGCAGTACTTC
TRBV30	16	TRBJ1-2	NA	NA	CAWSGMGRGQPDGYTF	TGTGCCTGGAGTGGAATGGGACGTGGACAGCCGGATGGCTACACCTTC
TRBV5-1	18	TRBJ1-1	TRBD1	few	CASSLVRGQGAGNTEAFF	TGCGCCAGCAGCTTGGTTCGGGGACAGGGGGCCGGGAACACTGAAGCTTTCTTT
TRBV7-3	13	TRBJ1-1	NA	many	CASSLQGSTEAFF	TGTGCCAGCAGCCTACAGGGTTCGACTGAAGCTTTCTTT
TRBV29-1	14	TRBJ1-2	NA	NA	CSPDAGIRGTGYTF	TGCAGCCCAGATGCCGGGATTAGGGGAACTGGCTACACCTTC
TRBV2	13	TRBJ2-7	NA	NA	CASSVYEGLEQYF	TGTGCCAGCAGTGTATACGAGGGCCTCGAGCAGTACTTC
TRBV20-1	17	TRBJ2-2	TRBD2	NA	CSATPRVAGDNTGELFF	TGCAGTGCTACCCCAAGGGTAGCGGGAGATAACACCGGGGAGCTGTTTTTT
TRBV2	12	TRBJ1-5	NA	many	CASSEGVQPQHF	TGTGCCAGCAGTGAGGGTGTTCAGCCCCAGCATTTT
TRBV6-1	12	TRBJ2-7	TRBD1	NA	CAETGGTYEQYF	TGTGCCGAAACAGGGGGAACCTACGAGCAGTACTTC
TRBV7-9	14	TRBJ1-1	NA	NA	CASSLWAPDTGAFF	TGTGCCAGCAGCTTATGGGCCCCCGACACTGGAGCTTTCTTT
TRBV28	15	TRBJ2-5	TRBD2	many	CASSFRTSNQETQYF	TGTGCCAGCAGTTTCCGGACTAGCAACCAAGAGACCCAGTACTTC
TRBV6-1	14	TRBJ1-4	NA	NA	CASSSGTANEKLFF	TGTGCCAGCAGCTCCGGGACGGCTAATGAAAAACTGTTTTTT
TRBV2	16	TRBJ2-7	TRBD2	many	CASIKSGTSGINEQYF	TGTGCCAGCATCAAATCCGGGACTAGCGGGATCAACGAGCAGTACTTC
TRBV29-1	14	TRBJ2-7	NA	few	CSVVGARNSYEQYF	TGCAGCGTTGTGGGGGCTAGGAACTCCTACGAGCAGTACTTC
TRBV9	14	TRBJ2-5	NA	NA	CASSELETKETQYF	TGTGCCAGCAGCGAACTAGAGACAAAAGAGACCCAGTACTTC
TRBV20-1	17	TRBJ2-3	NA	many	CSARDQPRDWYTDTQYF	TGCAGTGCTAGAGATCAGCCCCGGGACTGGTACACAGATACGCAGTATTTT
TRBV10-3	14	TRBJ1-1	TRBD1	few	CAIRSTGVDTEAFF	TGTGCCATCAGGTCGACAGGGGTGGACACTGAAGCTTTCTTT
TRBV7-2	12	TRBJ2-5	NA	many	CASSLTEETQYF	TGTGCCAGCAGCTTAACGGAAGAGACCCAGTACTTC
TRBV24-1	16	TRBJ2-7	NA	NA	CATSDLRDRISYEQYF	TGTGCCACCAGTGATTTGCGGGATCGCATCTCCTACGAGCAGTACTTC